The T cell receptor (beta chain) under discussion was sequenced for a study of blood T cell repertoires in COVID-19. About the research overall: Donors in the United States, Italy and Spain gave samples during acute or convalescent COVID-19. T cells, B-cell-depleted T cells, or PBMCs provided the cDNA or gDNA that served as material.

Authors' analysis steps: Reference gene primer amplification gave nucleated cell count estimates. Method: immunoSEQ multiplex PCR; TCRdb's copy keeps in-frame clones and lacks some. Clone size and the V and J calls come from that table; the DNA yielded D and trimming. The sample lists 150,000 to 200,000 clones, roughly 79% seen once, with 26% in the top ten. Germline CDR1 is KGHDR and CDR2 is SFDVKD. The CDR3 has 15 amino acids. V dropped 4 bases and J dropped 8 bases, with 19 bases sitting between them. The receptor was isolated from a woman in her 70s with acute or convalescent COVID-19. The chain links TRBV24-1 to TRBJ1-1; tentatively, D is TRBD1 (6 bases). The sequenced sample was peripheral blood. As DNA, the CDR3 is TGTGCCACCAGTGACTCCCGACAGGTCACAGGAGAAGCTTTCTTT. Translation: CATSDSRQVTGEAFF.